A single sample gave rise to the 5 T cell receptor beta chains below, sequenced in a study of PD-1 blockade in classical Hodgkin lymphoma. Every single patient, without exception, relapsed after autologous stem cell transplantation, and brentuximab vedotin exposure varied. Clones were read by immunoSEQ multiplex PCR, and TCRdb kept only the in-frame ones, dropping some. The repertoire has about 58,000 clones, approximately 90% of them found once; the top ten carry roughly a tenth. The source was peripheral blood mononuclear cells (PBMCs), collected before the second cycle of nivolumab. Every receptor here comes from a human donor with classical Hodgkin lymphoma.

The chain joins TRBV9 to TRBJ2-1; 9 bases agree with TRBD2. Trimming took 1 base from V and 7 from J; bases not matched to a gene: 6. The CDR3 contains 15 residues. Germline values: CDR1 SGDLS, CDR2 YYNGEE. The CDR3 nucleotides are TGTGCCAGCAGCGTACAGGGTAGCGGGGGTAATGAGCAGTTCTTC. Translated, it gives CASSVQGSGGNEQFF.

This clone appeared a single time. The chain couples TRBV5-1 to TRBJ2-1; the D is unclear. Germline lookup yields CDR1 SGHRS and CDR2 YFSETQ. The CDR3 is 14 residues long. V was trimmed by 0 bases and J by 2 bases, leaving 6 bases between them. CDR3 region: CASSLDSPYNEQFF. The CDR3 DNA reads as TGCGCCAGCAGCTTGGACAGTCCCTACAATGAGCAGTTCTTC. Filled out from reference TRBV5-1 and TRBJ2-1, the complete variable domain reads KAGVTQTPRYLIKTRGQQVTLSCSPISGHRSVSWYQQTPGQGLQFLFEYFSETQRNKGNFPGRFSGRQFSNSRSEMNVSTLELGDSALYLCASSLDSPYNEQFFGPGTRLTVL.

The chain is built from TRBV15 and TRBJ2-1, with D tentatively TRBD1 or TRBD2 (5 bases each). Germline values: CDR1 LNHNV, CDR2 YYDKDF (reference sequence). The CDR3 is 14 residues long. Trimming cost V 6 bases and J 0 bases, with 9 bases left between them. CDR3 in DNA: TGTGCCACCAGTGGGGGTCCCTCCTACAATGAGCAGTTCTTC. Protein: CATSGGPSYNEQFF.

This chain links TRBV21-1 with TRBJ2-5; TRBD1 is taken as the D call from the table, unchecked against the DNA. TRBV21-1 is deemed a pseudogene. The CDR3 is 17 residues long. The CDR3 nucleotides are TGTGCCAGCAGCAAAGAAGGTTCCTGGGCAGGGGAAGAGACCCAGTACTTC. This sequence encodes CASSKEGSWAGEETQYF.

This chain joins TRBV10-3 and TRBJ2-5, with TRBD2 matching over 8 bases. This CDR3 region has 14 residues. The V segment lost 3 bases and the J segment 5 bases; nucleotides outside the gene matches: 5. Germline V lookup: CDR1 ENHRY, CDR2 SYGVKD. The CDR3 region has the DNA TGTGCCATCAGTGATTGGACTAGCCAGGAGACCCAGTACTTC. Translated: CAISDWTSQETQYF.